This TCR beta chain was identified in a study of blood T cell repertoires in COVID-19. Study overall: Sites in the United States, Italy and Spain provided acute and convalescent COVID-19 samples. Sample material is recorded as cDNA or gDNA derived from T cells, B-cell-depleted T cells, or PBMCs.

In its sample, this clone was seen many times. The CDR3 length is 14 residues. Trimming took off 0 bases at V and 2 bases at J, with 8 bases between the two ends. Germline values: CDR1 SGHRS, CDR2 YFSETQ. Source study methods: Amplifying reference gene primers gave estimates of nucleated cell counts. Repertoires were generated with immunoSEQ multiplex PCR, while TCRdb's copy carries only in-frame clones and drops some. V, J and clone size are taken as reported in that table, and D and trimming were inferred from the DNA itself. The sample shows 200,000 to 250,000 clones, around four fifths of them seen only once.

The specimen sequenced was peripheral blood. The rearrangement joins TRBV5-1 to TRBJ2-5; D remains ambiguous. This TCR came from a woman older than 75 with COVID-19, enrolled during active disease. Written as DNA, the CDR3 is TGCGCCAGCAGCTTGGTGGCTAGTCAAGAGACCCAGTACTTC. Its translation: CASSLVASQETQYF.